The rows below give T cell receptor beta chains drawn from one sample of a study of blood T cell repertoires in COVID-19. Produced via immunoSEQ multiplex PCR; TCRdb's table is partial and in-frame only. The data contain approximately 180,000 clones, roughly 87% of them singletons. Input material: PBMCs or T cells enriched from blood (not recorded which). The receptors shown here come from a human donor with acute COVID-19. The donor label of this sample is uncertain. Both conserved end residues are part of each CDR3. The D gene is left open where the match is weak. Only some rows state a clone size, as once, few, many or a class for expanded clones.

V	J	size	D	DNA	CDR3
TRBV5-8	TRBJ1-2	NA	TRBD1	TGTGCCAGCAGCTGGGGACAGGATCGGGGAGGCTACACCTTC	CASSWGQDRGGYTF
TRBV5-1	TRBJ2-1	NA	TRBD1	TGCGCCAGCAGCTTGGGACAGGGAATAAATGAGCAGTTCTTC	CASSLGQGINEQFF
TRBV7-9	TRBJ1-1	few	TRBD1	TGTGCCAGCAGCTTATCAGGGGGCGAGAACACTGAAGCTTTCTTT	CASSLSGGENTEAFF
TRBV4-1	TRBJ1-4	NA	NA	TGCGCCAGCAGCCAGACAACAGCAGCCAAGAATAGCGATGAAAAACTGTTTTTT	CASSQTTAAKNSDEKLFF
TRBV4-1	TRBJ1-2	NA	NA	TGCGCCAGCAGCCAAGTCGGGGGTCGGGGCTACACCTTC	CASSQVGGRGYTF
TRBV5-1	TRBJ2-1	NA	TRBD2	TGCGCCAGCAGCTCAATAGCGGGGGAATCCTACAATGAGCAGTTCTTC	CASSSIAGESYNEQFF
TRBV3-1/TRBV3-2	TRBJ1-1	once	NA	TGTGCCAGCAGCCAACTAAACACTGAAGCTTTCTTT	CASSQLNTEAFF
TRBV27	TRBJ1-5	NA	NA	TGTGCCAGCAGTTTAGGGCCGGTCGAGGGGCCCCAGCATTTT	CASSLGPVEGPQHF
TRBV18	TRBJ2-7	NA	NA	TGTGCCAGCTCACCTTTGGAGGACTCCTACGAGCAGTACTTC	CASSPLEDSYEQYF
TRBV19	TRBJ1-5	once	NA	TGTGCCAGTAGTATGGGAGGGGGGCTGGCTCAGCCCCAGCATTTT	CASSMGGGLAQPQHF